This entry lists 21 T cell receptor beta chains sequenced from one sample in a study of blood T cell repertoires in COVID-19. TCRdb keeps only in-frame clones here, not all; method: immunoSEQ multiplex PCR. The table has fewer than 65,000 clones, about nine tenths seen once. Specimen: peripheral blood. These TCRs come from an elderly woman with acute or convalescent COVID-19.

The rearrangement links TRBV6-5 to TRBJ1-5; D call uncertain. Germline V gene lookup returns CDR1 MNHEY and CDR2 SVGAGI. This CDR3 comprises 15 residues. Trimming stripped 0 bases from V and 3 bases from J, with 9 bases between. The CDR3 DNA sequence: TGTGCCAGCAGTTACTCGTACGGAGACAATCAGCCCCAGCATTTT. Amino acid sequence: CASSYSYGDNQPQHF.

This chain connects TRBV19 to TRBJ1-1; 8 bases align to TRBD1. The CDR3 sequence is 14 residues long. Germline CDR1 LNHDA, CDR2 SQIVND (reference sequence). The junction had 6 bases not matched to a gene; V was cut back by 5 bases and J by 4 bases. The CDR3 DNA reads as TGTGCCAGTAGTCCCGGACAGGGCCGCACTGAAGCTTTCTTT. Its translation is CASSPGQGRTEAFF.

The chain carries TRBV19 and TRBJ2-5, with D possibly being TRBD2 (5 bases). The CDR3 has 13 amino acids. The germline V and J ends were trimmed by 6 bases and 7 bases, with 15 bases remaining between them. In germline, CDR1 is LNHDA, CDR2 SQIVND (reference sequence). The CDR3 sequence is CASSTGLKVTQYF. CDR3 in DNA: TGTGCCAGTAGCACGGGGTTGAAGGTGACCCAGTACTTC.

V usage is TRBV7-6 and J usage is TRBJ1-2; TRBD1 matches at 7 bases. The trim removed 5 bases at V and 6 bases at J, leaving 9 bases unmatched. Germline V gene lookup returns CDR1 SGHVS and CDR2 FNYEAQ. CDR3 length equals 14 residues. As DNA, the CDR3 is TGTGCCAGCAGCCTCGACTTAGGGGGCGATGGCTACACCTTC. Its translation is CASSLDLGGDGYTF.

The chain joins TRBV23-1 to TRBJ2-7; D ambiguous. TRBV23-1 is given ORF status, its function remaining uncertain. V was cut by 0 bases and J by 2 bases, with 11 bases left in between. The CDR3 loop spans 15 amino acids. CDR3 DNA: TGCGCCAGCAGTCAATCTTGGGCAGGTCCCTACGAGCAGTACTTC. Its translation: CASSQSWAGPYEQYF.

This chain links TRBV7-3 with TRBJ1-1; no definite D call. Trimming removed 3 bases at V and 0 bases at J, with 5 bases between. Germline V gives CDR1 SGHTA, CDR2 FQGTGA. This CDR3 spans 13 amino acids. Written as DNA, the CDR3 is TGTGCCAGCAGCTTTAATCTGAACACTGAAGCTTTCTTT. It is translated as CASSFNLNTEAFF.

The CDR3 DNA reads TGTGCCAGCAGGCGGCGGTCCGGTCAGCCCCAGCATTTT. It encodes CASRRRSGQPQHF. V and J are TRBV2 and TRBJ1-5; D is uncertain. The CDR3 extends over 13 amino acids. V lost 6 bases and J lost 6, with 12 bases in between. CDR1 is SNHLY, CDR2 FYNNEI, per germline. The full variable domain, completed using reference TRBV2 and TRBJ1-5, is EPEVTQTPSHQVTQMGQEVILRCVPISNHLYFYWYRQILGQKVEFLVSFYNNEISEKSEIFDDQFSVERPDGSNFTLKIRSTKLEDSAMYFCASRRRSGQPQHFGDGTRLSIL.

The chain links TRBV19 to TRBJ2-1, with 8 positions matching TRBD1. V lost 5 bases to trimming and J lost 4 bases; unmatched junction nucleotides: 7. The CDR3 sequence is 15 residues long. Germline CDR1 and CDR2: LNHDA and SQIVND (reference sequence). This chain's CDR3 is CASSFSGTGYNEQFF. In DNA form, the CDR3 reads TGTGCCAGTAGTTTCTCCGGGACAGGATACAATGAGCAGTTCTTC.

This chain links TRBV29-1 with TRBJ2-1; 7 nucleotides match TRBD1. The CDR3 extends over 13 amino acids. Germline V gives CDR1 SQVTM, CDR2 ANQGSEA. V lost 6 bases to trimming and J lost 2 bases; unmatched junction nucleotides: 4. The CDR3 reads CSVSGTAYNEQFF. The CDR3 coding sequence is TGCAGCGTGTCCGGGACAGCCTACAATGAGCAGTTCTTC.

The CDR3 bases are TGTGCCAGCAGCTTAGAGGGGGACAGGGGGTACAATGAGCAGTTCTTC. It yields the protein CASSLEGDRGYNEQFF. This rearrangement joins TRBV11-3 to TRBJ2-1; the match to TRBD1 covers 11 bases. Germline CDR1 reads SGHNT; CDR2 reads YENEEA. V shed 0 bases and J 4 bases; nucleotides not matched to a gene: 2. The CDR3 is 16 residues long. Full variable domain (missing parts from reference TRBV11-3 and TRBJ2-1): EAGVVQSPRYKIIEKKQPVAFWCNPISGHNTLYWYLQNLGQGPELLIRYENEEAVDDSQLPKDRFSAERLKGVDSTLKIQPAELGDSAVYLCASSLEGDRGYNEQFFGPGTRLTVL.

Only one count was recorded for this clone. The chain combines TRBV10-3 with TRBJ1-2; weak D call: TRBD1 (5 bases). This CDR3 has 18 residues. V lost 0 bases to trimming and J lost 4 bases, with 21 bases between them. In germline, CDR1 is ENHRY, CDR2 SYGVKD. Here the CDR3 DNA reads TGTGCCATCAGTGAGTCGGTTGTATCGAGACAGAAGTTCTATGGCTACACCTTC. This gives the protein CAISESVVSRQKFYGYTF.

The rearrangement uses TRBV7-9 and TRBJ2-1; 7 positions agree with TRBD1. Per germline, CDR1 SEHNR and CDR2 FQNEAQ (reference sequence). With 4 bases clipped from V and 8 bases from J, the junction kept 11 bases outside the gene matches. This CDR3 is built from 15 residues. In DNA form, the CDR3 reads TGTGCCAGCAGCTGGAGACCACAGGGGATCCATGAGCAGTTCTTC. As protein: CASSWRPQGIHEQFF.

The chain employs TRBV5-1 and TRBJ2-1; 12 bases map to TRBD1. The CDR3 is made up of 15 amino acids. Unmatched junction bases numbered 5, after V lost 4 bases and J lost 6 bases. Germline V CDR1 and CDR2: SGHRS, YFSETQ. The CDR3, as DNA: TGCGCCAGCAGCCCCGGGACAGGGGGCCCCAATGAGCAGTTCTTC. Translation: CASSPGTGGPNEQFF.

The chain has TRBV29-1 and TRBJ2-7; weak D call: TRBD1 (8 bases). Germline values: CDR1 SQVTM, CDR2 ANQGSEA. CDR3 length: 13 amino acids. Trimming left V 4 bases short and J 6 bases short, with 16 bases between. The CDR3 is CSVATNRGGEQYF. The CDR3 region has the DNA TGCAGCGTTGCCACTAACAGGGGGGGCGAGCAGTACTTC.

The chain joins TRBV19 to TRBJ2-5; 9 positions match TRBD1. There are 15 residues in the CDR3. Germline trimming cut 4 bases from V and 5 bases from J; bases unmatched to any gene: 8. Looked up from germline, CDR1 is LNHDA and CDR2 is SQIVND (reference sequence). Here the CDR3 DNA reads TGTGCCAGTAGTAGCGGACAGGGGCGCCCGGAGACCCAGTACTTC. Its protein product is CASSSGQGRPETQYF. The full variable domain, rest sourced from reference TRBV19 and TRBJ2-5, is DGGITQSPKYLFRKEGQNVTLSCEQNLNHDAMYWYRQDPGQGLRLIYYSQIVNDFQKGDIAEGYSVSREKKESFPLTVTSAQKNPTAFYLCASSSGQGRPETQYFGPGTRLLVL.

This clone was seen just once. CDR3 sequence (DNA): TGCAGCGTTGATGTGGTTGTCTCCGGAGCTTTCTTT. It translates to CSVDVVVSGAFF. The V gene is TRBV29-1, the J gene TRBJ1-1; D is ambiguous. CDR1 is SQVTM, CDR2 ANQGSEA, per germline. The CDR3 sequence is 12 residues long. V gave up 3 bases and J gave up 10 bases, with 15 bases separating them.

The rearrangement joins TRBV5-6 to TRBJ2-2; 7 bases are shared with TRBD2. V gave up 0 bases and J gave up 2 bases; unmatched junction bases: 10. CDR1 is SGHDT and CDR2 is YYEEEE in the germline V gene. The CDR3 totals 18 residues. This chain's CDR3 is CASSLGDASGVNTGELFF. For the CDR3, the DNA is TGTGCCAGCAGCTTGGGCGACGCTAGCGGAGTTAACACCGGGGAGCTGTTTTTT.

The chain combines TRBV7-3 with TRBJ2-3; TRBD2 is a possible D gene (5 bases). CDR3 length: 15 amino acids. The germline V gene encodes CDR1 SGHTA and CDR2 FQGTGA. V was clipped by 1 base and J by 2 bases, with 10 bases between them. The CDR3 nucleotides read TGTGCCAGCAGCTTAATGCTAGCCCCCACAGATACGCAGTATTTT. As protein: CASSLMLAPTDTQYF.

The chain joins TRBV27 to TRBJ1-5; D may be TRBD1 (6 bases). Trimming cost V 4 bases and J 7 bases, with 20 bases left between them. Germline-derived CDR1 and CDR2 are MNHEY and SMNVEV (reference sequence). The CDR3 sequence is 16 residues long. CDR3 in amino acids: CASSSLQTGSIQPQHF. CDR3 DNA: TGTGCCAGCAGTTCCCTCCAGACAGGATCAATACAGCCCCAGCATTTT.

The CDR3: CASSLRVQGVGEQYF. The CDR3 coding sequence is TGTGCCAGCAGCTTACGAGTACAGGGAGTAGGGGAGCAGTACTTC. This chain joins TRBV7-9 and TRBJ2-7; a weak D match, TRBD1 (6 bases). The CDR3 contains 15 residues. Germline-derived CDR1 and CDR2 are SEHNR and FQNEAQ (reference sequence). V dropped 2 bases and J dropped 7 bases, with 18 bases sitting between them.

Written as DNA, the CDR3 is TGTGCCAGCAGCTCATCCGGGACAGGGAACACCGGGGAGCTGTTTTTT. This codes for CASSSSGTGNTGELFF. V is TRBV7-3 and J is TRBJ2-2; 8 nucleotides align to TRBD1. The CDR3 contains 16 residues. V gave up 4 bases and J gave up 1 base; unmatched junction bases: 5. The V gene's germline CDR1 is SGHTA and CDR2 FQGTGA.